This record concerns one T cell receptor beta chain sequence. The antigen is unknown. TCRdb independently ran MiXCR on the RT-PCR reads; one entry per CDR3 protein. The repertoire holds around 530,000 distinct CDR3 sequences, 12% seen once, with around 9.6% in the top ten. These data originate in a study of response to subunit inactivated influenza vaccine. Study findings and constraints: With each seasonal influenza vaccination, the authors suggested, few new T cells are recruited.

V was trimmed by 5 bases and J by 5 bases, leaving 16 bases between them. This CDR3 spans 14 amino acids. From germline, CDR1 is DFQATT and CDR2 SNEGSKA (reference sequence). The specimen comprised PBMCs from blood, sampled on the day of vaccination. This clonotype was sampled from a man aged 50 or older who received an inactivated influenza vaccine. The chain carries TRBV20-1 and TRBJ2-1; D may be TRBD1 (6 bases). The chain's CDR3 is CSAPVFGQNNEQFF. CDR3 sequence (DNA): TGCAGTGCTCCGGTGTTCGGACAGAACAATGAGCAGTTCTTC.